This T cell receptor beta chain stems from a study of CD8 T cells in Susac syndrome. Study-wide points: It was acknowledged by the study that relatively few individuals were included in its TCR sequencing and HLA analysis.

For this clonotype: Its antigen remains unidentified.

Controls were healthy donors (matched for age and sex). Negative isolation yielded the CD8+ and CD4+ T cells, while FACS enriched the TEMRA cells. With random hexamers, reverse transcription was performed on about 0.5 to 1 ug of RNA. Multiplex immunoSEQ PCR targeted 54 Vbeta and 13 Jbeta TCR beta segments. MiXCR, applied by TCRdb to the immunoSEQ multiplex PCR reads, yields one record per CDR3 protein. The data show over 100,000 distinct CDR3 sequences, roughly 96% seen once. CDR1 KGHSH and CDR2 LQKENI come from the germline V gene. Trimming left V 1 base short and J 0 bases short, with 9 bases between. The CDR3 has 16 residues.

V and J are TRBV18 and TRBJ2-2; no clear D. The clonotype comes from a human donor in good health. Sequencing used CD4+ T cells from PBMCs. The CDR3 loop reads CASSPQFASNTGELFF. DNA of the CDR3: TGTGCCAGCTCACCACAGTTTGCGTCGAACACCGGGGAGCTGTTTTTT.